The rows below give T cell receptor beta chains drawn from one sample of a study of Ad26.COV2.S vaccination and SARS-CoV-2 variants. TCRdb's table, derived via immunoSEQ multiplex PCR, lists solely in-frame clones and lacks some. In the table there are under 500,000 clones, roughly 90% of which are singletons. The sample consisted of peripheral blood, taken in a trial of Ad26.COV2.S vaccine versus placebo. Receptors were obtained from a person aged 18-60 years who received the Ad26.COV2.S COVID-19 vaccine or a placebo. The CDR3 runs from the conserved cysteine through the conserved F or W. The D gene is left open where the match is weak. Expanded clones get a size class; other rows say once, few or many, or leave the size out.

D gene | J gene | V gene | clone size | CDR3 protein | CDR3 DNA
NA | TRBJ2-7 | TRBV28 | once | CASSPTLRYYEQYF | TGTGCCAGCAGCCCTACTTTGCGGTACTACGAGCAGTACTTC
NA | TRBJ1-5 | TRBV19 | NA | CASSIRGGSNQPQHF | TGTGCCAGTAGTATCAGGGGTGGTAGCAATCAGCCCCAGCATTTT
TRBD2 | TRBJ2-1 | TRBV7-9 | NA | CASSLVLAGGPIVNEQFF | TGTGCCAGCAGCTTAGTCCTAGCGGGGGGGCCGATTGTTAATGAGCAGTTCTTC
TRBD2 | TRBJ2-1 | TRBV29-1 | NA | CSVSGGAYNEQFF | TGCAGCGTGAGCGGGGGGGCCTACAATGAGCAGTTCTTC
TRBD1 | TRBJ1-5 | TRBV5-5 | NA | CASSSGDSTNQPQHF | TGTGCCAGCAGTTCGGGGGACAGTACCAATCAGCCCCAGCATTTT
NA | TRBJ2-1 | TRBV28 | NA | CASSSLIAGSYNEQFF | TGTGCCAGCAGCTCCCTTATAGCAGGCTCCTACAATGAGCAGTTCTTC
TRBD1 | TRBJ2-5 | TRBV6-5 | NA | CASRQDRGGKTQYF | TGTGCCAGCAGGCAGGACAGGGGAGGAAAGACCCAGTACTTC
NA | TRBJ1-2 | TRBV13 | NA | CASSSLDISSGRGNYGYTF | TGTGCCAGCAGCTCCCTCGATATCTCAAGTGGTAGGGGTAACTATGGCTACACCTTC
NA | TRBJ1-4 | TRBV4-3 | NA | CASSQVGQMANEKLFF | TGCGCCAGCAGCCAAGTAGGGCAGATGGCTAATGAAAAACTGTTTTTT
TRBD1 | TRBJ2-7 | TRBV6-6 | NA | CASRSAGTGGYEQYF | TGTGCCAGCAGGTCTGCCGGGACAGGGGGCTACGAGCAGTACTTC
TRBD1 | TRBJ1-1 | TRBV11-2 | NA | CASKLQGPLNTEAFF | TGTGCCAGCAAATTACAGGGGCCACTGAACACTGAAGCTTTCTTT
NA | TRBJ2-2 | TRBV10-3 | NA | CAISAGAYFGELFF | TGTGCCATCAGCGCCGGGGCCTATTTTGGGGAGCTGTTTTTT
NA | TRBJ2-5 | TRBV3-1/TRBV3-2 | NA | CASSQPRKSWETQYF | TGTGCCAGCAGTCAACCTCGGAAGTCATGGGAGACCCAGTACTTC
NA | TRBJ2-1 | TRBV7-2 | few | CASSLDTYPGEQFF | TGTGCCAGCAGCTTAGATACGTATCCAGGTGAGCAGTTCTTC
NA | TRBJ2-7 | TRBV11-3 | NA | CASSLSYGLSYEQYF | TGTGCCAGCAGCTTATCCTACGGCCTCTCCTACGAGCAGTACTTC
TRBD1 | TRBJ2-5 | TRBV24-1 | once | CATSDVETGGHQYF | TGTGCCACCAGTGATGTAGAGACAGGGGGCCACCAGTACTTC
NA | TRBJ2-2 | TRBV28 | NA | CASSLRGFGTGELFF | TGTGCCAGCAGTTTGCGTGGGTTTGGCACCGGGGAGCTGTTTTTT
NA | TRBJ1-5 | TRBV12-3/TRBV12-4 | few | CASSLKGILPQHF | TGTGCCAGCAGTTTAAAGGGAATCTTGCCCCAGCATTTT
NA | TRBJ1-5 | TRBV6-5 | NA | CASSFMGSNQPQHF | TGTGCCAGCAGTTTCATGGGATCCAATCAGCCCCAGCATTTT
NA | TRBJ1-4 | TRBV30 | NA | CAWSPVLNEKLFF | TGTGCCTGGAGTCCTGTACTTAATGAAAAACTGTTTTTT
NA | TRBJ2-3 | TRBV10-3 | NA | CAISEPGVGVTDTQYF | TGTGCCATCAGTGAGCCAGGGGTGGGGGTGACAGATACGCAGTATTTT
NA | TRBJ2-7 | TRBV3-1/TRBV3-2 | NA | CASSQASDEQYF | TGTGCCAGCAGCCAAGCATCGGACGAGCAGTACTTC
NA | TRBJ2-1 | TRBV19 | NA | CASSMFRALAYNEQFF | TGTGCCAGTAGTATGTTCAGGGCCCTAGCCTACAATGAGCAGTTCTTC
NA | TRBJ1-5 | TRBV27 | NA | CASSLNIEGQPQHF | TGTGCCAGCAGTCTGAACATTGAAGGACAGCCCCAGCATTTT
NA | TRBJ1-3 | TRBV30 | once | CAWSVVALAGNTIYF | TGTGCCTGGAGTGTAGTCGCCTTGGCTGGAAACACCATATATTTT
TRBD1 | TRBJ1-5 | TRBV7-2 | once | CASSLDAGGGNQPQHF | TGTGCCAGCAGCTTAGATGCAGGGGGCGGCAATCAGCCCCAGCATTTT
NA | TRBJ1-6 | TRBV9 | NA | CASSSGRADSPLHF | TGTGCCAGCAGCTCGGGACGGGCGGATTCACCCCTCCACTTT
NA | TRBJ1-2 | TRBV6-5 | NA | CASSYSSPPDNYGYTF | TGTGCCAGCAGTTACTCCTCACCACCAGATAACTATGGCTACACCTTC
TRBD2 | TRBJ2-7 | TRBV3-1/TRBV3-2 | NA | CASSPRGGGSLAREQYF | TGTGCCAGCAGCCCCCGCGGCGGGGGGTCCCTTGCTAGGGAGCAGTACTTC
NA | TRBJ2-1 | TRBV4-3 | NA | CASSQDQLSGKQFF | TGCGCCAGCAGCCAAGATCAGCTCTCGGGGAAGCAGTTCTTC
TRBD2 | TRBJ2-5 | TRBV28 | NA | CASSRTSGGAETQYF | TGTGCCAGCAGTAGGACTAGCGGGGGGGCGGAGACCCAGTACTTC
NA | TRBJ1-2 | TRBV5-1 | once | CASSPDGGYGYTF | TGCGCCAGCAGCCCGGACGGGGGGTATGGCTACACCTTC
TRBD2 | TRBJ2-7 | TRBV19 | NA | CASSTLAGGTYEQYF | TGTGCCAGTAGTACCCTAGCGGGGGGTACCTACGAGCAGTACTTC
NA | TRBJ2-6 | TRBV6-5 | NA | CASSYSRNSGANVLTF | TGTGCCAGCAGTTACTCCCGGAACTCTGGGGCCAACGTCCTGACTTTC
NA | TRBJ2-3 | TRBV10-1 | NA | CASSEARPTDTQYF | TGCGCCAGCAGTGAGGCTAGGCCCACAGATACGCAGTATTTT
NA | TRBJ1-2 | TRBV7-8 | NA | CASSAGNPGRDWGYGYTF | TGTGCCAGCAGCGCGGGAAACCCGGGCAGGGATTGGGGCTATGGCTACACCTTC
NA | TRBJ2-7 | TRBV6-5 | NA | CASRPLRSYEQYF | TGTGCCAGCAGGCCTTTGAGATCCTACGAGCAGTACTTC
NA | TRBJ1-1 | TRBV7-2 | NA | CASSLTLGNTEAFF | TGTGCCAGCAGCTTAACTCTTGGGAACACTGAAGCTTTCTTT
NA | TRBJ2-3 | TRBV11-2 | NA | CASRSLKIGTDTQYF | TGTGCCAGCAGATCACTCAAGATAGGCACAGATACGCAGTATTTT
NA | TRBJ1-4 | TRBV9 | NA | CASSAPSDKLFF | TGTGCCAGCAGCGCCCCAAGTGACAAACTGTTTTTT
TRBD2 | TRBJ2-5 | TRBV27 | NA | CASGGLASETQYF | TGTGCCAGCGGTGGACTAGCCTCAGAGACCCAGTACTTC
NA | TRBJ2-7 | TRBV3-1/TRBV3-2 | NA | CASSQARGGYEQYF | TGTGCCAGCAGCCAAGCCAGGGGCGGGTACGAGCAGTACTTC
TRBD1 | TRBJ1-1 | TRBV9 | NA | CASRREGQGNTEAFF | TGTGCCAGCAGACGTGAGGGACAGGGGAACACTGAAGCTTTCTTT
NA | TRBJ2-7 | TRBV27 | NA | CASSPGFVYEQYF | TGTGCCAGCAGTCCGGGGTTTGTCTACGAGCAGTACTTC
NA | TRBJ2-2 | TRBV9 | once | CASSVGVPGELFF | TGTGCCAGCAGCGTAGGGGTTCCCGGGGAGCTGTTTTTT
NA | TRBJ1-1 | TRBV28 | NA | CASSPIGGNTEAFF | TGTGCCAGCAGTCCCATCGGGGGTAACACTGAAGCTTTCTTT
NA | TRBJ1-6 | TRBV3-1/TRBV3-2 | NA | CASTYWGAKDSPLHF | TGTGCCAGCACATATTGGGGGGCAAAAGATTCACCCCTCCACTTT
NA | TRBJ1-2 | TRBV5-1 | NA | CASSPGIPKNLYGYTF | TGCGCCAGCAGCCCCGGCATCCCGAAAAACTTATATGGCTACACCTTC
NA | TRBJ2-3 | TRBV12-3/TRBV12-4 | NA | CASSLDRDTQYF | TGTGCCAGCAGCCTAGATAGGGATACGCAGTATTTT
NA | TRBJ2-3 | TRBV18 | NA | CASSPPKGLRGTDTQYF | TGTGCCAGCTCACCACCGAAGGGCCTACGGGGCACAGATACGCAGTATTTT
TRBD1 | TRBJ2-5 | TRBV11-2 | NA | CASSLFTWRQGMAETQYF | TGTGCCAGCAGCCTTTTTACTTGGAGACAGGGGATGGCAGAGACCCAGTACTTC
TRBD1 | TRBJ1-1 | TRBV7-9 | NA | CASSPSGTGNTEAFF | TGTGCCAGCAGCCCCTCGGGGACAGGGAACACTGAAGCTTTCTTT